Below, 24 T cell receptor beta chains from the same sample are listed, as sequenced in a study of T cell responses to AZD1222 COVID-19 vaccine. The data were produced by immunoSEQ multiplex PCR, yet TCRdb's version contains in-frame clones alone and is incomplete. The profile covers tens of thousands of clones, with about 88% appearing a single time and approximately 2.6% taken by the ten largest. The specimen was peripheral blood, collected 28 days after the second AZD1222 dose. The receptors derive from an adult who received the AZD1222 COVID-19 vaccine.

This clone was recorded only once. The rearrangement joins TRBV1 to TRBJ1-5. TRBV1 is flagged as a pseudogene. The CDR3 loop spans 15 amino acids. This CDR3 reads CTTPRAGSGNQPQHF. CDR3 DNA sequence: TGCACCACCCCGCGGGCTGGGAGCGGCAATCAGCCCCAGCATTTT.

This chain links TRBV14 with TRBJ1-4; D is uncertain. The CDR3 spans 14 residues. Germline CDR1 SGHDN, CDR2 FVKESK. V lost 1 base and J 11 bases, leaving 14 bases between the germline ends. CDR3 bases: TGTGCCAGCAGCCAAGTCTCGTCCGTTGGGAAACTGTTTTTT. Amino acid sequence: CASSQVSSVGKLFF.

This sequence joins TRBV6-1 and TRBJ1-1, with a weak D call TRBD1 (5 bases). Germline-derived CDR1 and CDR2 are MNHNS and SASEGT. Trimming stripped 2 bases from V and 1 base from J, with 8 bases between. This CDR3 spans 14 amino acids. CDR3 DNA sequence: TGTGCCAGCAGTGAACCAGGGAGGAACACTGAAGCTTTCTTT. Amino acids: CASSEPGRNTEAFF.

There are a few counts of this clone. The chain couples TRBV12-3 or TRBV12-4 to TRBJ1-1; the D is unclear. V shed 4 bases and J shed 9 bases, with 15 bases lying between them. This CDR3 has 13 amino acids. The CDR3: CASSSDLLRKAFF. CDR3 nucleotide sequence: TGTGCCAGCAGTTCCGACCTCCTTCGGAAAGCTTTCTTT.

The gene calls are TRBV6-2 or TRBV6-3 and TRBJ2-5; TRBD1 aligns across 7 bases. The CDR3 runs 16 residues. Germline V gene lookup returns CDR1 MNHEY and CDR2 SVGEGT. V lost 2 bases and J lost 1; bases outside the gene matches: 7. The CDR3 DNA is TGTGCCAGCAGTTACGAGGGGGCAACAATCCAAGAGACCCAGTACTTC. Its translation is CASSYEGATIQETQYF.

This sequence joins TRBV3-1 (or the pseudogene TRBV3-2) and TRBJ1-1; D perhaps matches TRBD1 (6 bases). Germline CDR1 is LGHDT and CDR2 is YNNKEL (reference sequence). The CDR3 has 14 amino acids. Between the trimmed V and J ends, which lost 2 bases and 4 bases, there was a span of 11 bases. The CDR3 nucleotides are TGTGCCAGCAGCCAATTTTCAGGGGCCACTGAAGCTTTCTTT. It codes for CASSQFSGATEAFF.

This clone was counted a few times. The chain has TRBV19 and TRBJ2-1; TRBD2 might be the D (7 bases). Germline lookup yields CDR1 LNHDA and CDR2 SQIVND (reference sequence). The V and J ends lost 5 bases and 6 bases respectively, with 20 bases between them. The CDR3 is 16 residues long. The CDR3 protein is CASSVQRGGRSNEQFF. As DNA, the CDR3 is TGTGCCAGTAGTGTCCAAAGGGGGGGGCGTTCCAATGAGCAGTTCTTC.

The V call is TRBV27, the J call TRBJ2-5, with D possibly TRBD1 on 6 matching bases. Trimming took 0 bases from V and 1 from J, leaving 9 bases between them. Per germline, CDR1 MNHEY and CDR2 SMNVEV (reference sequence). The CDR3 extends over 15 amino acids. The CDR3 here is CASSLSQGLQETQYF. The CDR3 DNA sequence: TGTGCCAGCAGTTTATCGCAGGGGCTCCAAGAGACCCAGTACTTC.

This clone has only one observation. The CDR3 protein is CASSVDPGGIAEAFF. CDR3 DNA: TGTGCCAGCAGCGTAGATCCCGGGGGTATCGCTGAAGCTTTCTTT. This chain links TRBV9 with TRBJ1-1, with D possibly matching TRBD1 (5 bases). Germline V CDR1 and CDR2: SGDLS, YYNGEE. V lost 0 bases and J 6 bases, leaving 15 bases between the germline ends. There are 15 residues in the CDR3.

The V gene is TRBV7-2, the J gene TRBJ1-5, with 9 nucleotides matching TRBD1. The germline gives CDR1 SGHTA, CDR2 FQGNSA. With V trimmed by 1 base and J by 5 bases, 3 bases remained unmatched. This CDR3 spans 15 amino acids. The CDR3 nucleotides read TGTGCCAGCAGCTTAGGGGACAGGGCCCATCAGCCCCAGCATTTT. It codes for CASSLGDRAHQPQHF.

The chain carries TRBV7-9 and TRBJ1-1, with D tentatively TRBD1 (6 bases). Trimming pared 5 bases from V and 1 base from J, leaving 11 bases between. The CDR3 is 14 amino acids. Germline-derived CDR1 and CDR2 are SEHNR and FQNEAQ (reference sequence). CDR3 amino acids: CASSLGTPNTEAFF. CDR3 DNA sequence: TGTGCCAGCAGCCTCGGGACACCGAACACTGAAGCTTTCTTT.

In its sample, this clone was seen a few times. This chain links TRBV12-3 or TRBV12-4 with TRBJ1-6; D is perhaps TRBD1 (5 bases). The CDR3 covers 12 residues. Trimming pared 5 bases from V and 8 bases from J, leaving 7 bases between. The CDR3 bases are TGTGCCAGCAGTCGGGGGGATTCACCCCTCCACTTT. It yields the protein CASSRGDSPLHF.

The V gene is TRBV2, the J gene TRBJ2-2; 8 bases fit TRBD1. There are 14 residues in the CDR3. V lost 5 bases to trimming and J lost 6 bases; unmatched junction nucleotides: 5. Germline V lookup: CDR1 SNHLY, CDR2 FYNNEI. This chain's CDR3 is CASSSSQGAGELFF. CDR3 sequence (DNA): TGTGCCAGCAGTAGCTCACAGGGGGCCGGGGAGCTGTTTTTT.

The chain couples TRBV4-1 to TRBJ2-3; perhaps D is TRBD1 or TRBD2 (5 bases each). CDR1 and CDR2 (germline): MGHRA, YSYEKL. V lost 4 bases and J lost 6, with 14 bases in between. The CDR3 is 14 amino acids. This CDR3 is CASSLGAGSDTQYF. CDR3 DNA: TGCGCCAGCAGCCTAGGGGCTGGGAGCGATACGCAGTATTTT.

In its sample, this clone was seen once. The V gene is TRBV2, the J gene TRBJ1-2, with 9 bases identical to TRBD1. Germline V gives CDR1 SNHLY, CDR2 FYNNEI. The length of the CDR3 is 15 residues. Trimming took 6 bases from V and 8 from J; bases not matched to a gene: 13. In nucleotides, the CDR3 is TGTGCCAGCAGGGGACAGGGCCGTCATGTTCGGGGCTACACCTTC. It specifies CASRGQGRHVRGYTF. Full variable domain (outside the CDR3, taken from reference TRBV2 and TRBJ1-2): EPEVTQTPSHQVTQMGQEVILRCVPISNHLYFYWYRQILGQKVEFLVSFYNNEISEKSEIFDDQFSVERPDGSNFTLKIRSTKLEDSAMYFCASRGQGRHVRGYTFGSGTRLTVV.

The chain joins TRBV4-3 to TRBJ1-2; D call uncertain. The CDR3 length is 14 residues. The germline V gene has CDR1 LGHNA and CDR2 YSLEER. The ends were cut back, 0 bases at V and 0 bases at J, with 5 bases in the middle. The CDR3 nucleotides read TGCGCCAGCAGCCAAGAAGCGGCTAACTATGGCTACACCTTC. Protein sequence: CASSQEAANYGYTF.

V is TRBV6-1 and J is TRBJ1-2; TRBD1 might be the D (5 bases). V was shortened by 5 bases and J by 4 bases, with 20 bases between the two germline ends. The germline V gene has CDR1 MNHNS and CDR2 SASEGT. This CDR3 is 16 amino acids long. CDR3 amino acids: CASSQGTAAIIYGYTF. For the CDR3, the DNA is TGTGCCAGCAGTCAAGGGACGGCGGCTATCATCTATGGCTACACCTTC.

The rearrangement joins TRBV28 to TRBJ2-7; D uncertain. With 5 bases removed from V and 0 bases from J, the gap between germline ends came to 11 bases. The CDR3 sequence is 14 residues long. The germline CDR1 and CDR2 sequences are MDHEN and SYDVKM. CDR3 loop: CASSTPGHSYEQYF. The CDR3 DNA is TGTGCCAGCAGTACCCCGGGCCACTCCTACGAGCAGTACTTC. Using reference TRBV28 and TRBJ2-7 for the parts outside the CDR3, the full variable domain is DVKVTQSSRYLVKRTGEKVFLECVQDMDHENMFWYRQDPGLGLRLIYFSYDVKMKEKGDIPEGYSVSREKKERFSLILESASTNQTSMYLCASSTPGHSYEQYFGPGTRLTVT.

V is TRBV6-6 and J is TRBJ1-3, with D unclear. This CDR3 is 14 amino acids long. In germline, CDR1 is MNHNY, CDR2 SVGAGI (reference sequence). Trimming took off 6 bases at V and 4 bases at J, with 13 bases between the two ends. CDR3 region: CASRTRADGNTIYF. CDR3 coding DNA: TGTGCCAGCAGAACCCGGGCGGACGGAAACACCATATATTTT.

The V gene is TRBV7-2, the J gene TRBJ2-5, with 8 bases identical to TRBD1. The CDR3 is 15 residues long. V was clipped by 7 bases and J by 6 bases; unmatched bases: 13. Germline V gene lookup returns CDR1 SGHTA and CDR2 FQGNSA. The CDR3 coding sequence is TGTGCCAGCACAGAGGGGGGACAGGTAGCGCAGACCCAGTACTTC. Amino acid sequence: CASTEGGQVAQTQYF. Variable domain in full (rest from reference TRBV7-2 and TRBJ2-5): GAGVSQSPSNKVTEKGKDVELRCDPISGHTALYWYRQSLGQGLEFLIYFQGNSAPDKSGLPSDRFSAERTGGSVSTLTIQRTQQEDSAVYLCASTEGGQVAQTQYFGPGTRLLVL.

The chain links TRBV3-1 (or the pseudogene TRBV3-2) to TRBJ1-1; D gene ambiguous. The CDR3 sequence is 13 residues long. Trimming stripped 5 bases from V and 4 bases from J, with 11 bases between. Germline CDR1 is LGHDT and CDR2 is YNNKEL (reference sequence). The CDR3, as DNA: TGTGCCAGCAGCTCGGGCTCCCCCACTGAAGCTTTCTTT. The encoded protein is CASSSGSPTEAFF.

The chain employs TRBV9 and TRBJ1-1; the D is unclear. Germline V gene sequence: CDR1 SGDLS, CDR2 YYNGEE. The V and J ends lost 2 bases and 2 bases respectively, with 10 bases between them. CDR3 length: 14 amino acids. The CDR3 here is CASSVRPTNTEAFF. CDR3 DNA: TGTGCCAGCAGCGTTAGACCAACAAACACTGAAGCTTTCTTT.

This chain joins TRBV21-1 and TRBJ2-1; the D segment call TRBD1 is taken from the table without a DNA check. TRBV21-1 is classified as a pseudogene. There are 18 residues in the CDR3. CDR3 DNA sequence: TGTGCCAGCACCAAAACGGTGGCGGGACAGGGGTCCTACAATGAGCAGTTCTTC. This translates into CASTKTVAGQGSYNEQFF.

V and J are TRBV29-1 and TRBJ2-7; D may be TRBD1 (6 bases). Germline-derived CDR1 and CDR2 are SQVTM and ANQGSEA. With 6 bases removed from V and 6 bases from J, the gap between germline ends came to 30 bases. CDR3 length: 17 residues. The CDR3 coding sequence is TGCAGCGTGAAGGGTCTAGAGTTTGCAGGGGTAGGCTCCGAGCAGTACTTC. As protein: CSVKGLEFAGVGSEQYF.